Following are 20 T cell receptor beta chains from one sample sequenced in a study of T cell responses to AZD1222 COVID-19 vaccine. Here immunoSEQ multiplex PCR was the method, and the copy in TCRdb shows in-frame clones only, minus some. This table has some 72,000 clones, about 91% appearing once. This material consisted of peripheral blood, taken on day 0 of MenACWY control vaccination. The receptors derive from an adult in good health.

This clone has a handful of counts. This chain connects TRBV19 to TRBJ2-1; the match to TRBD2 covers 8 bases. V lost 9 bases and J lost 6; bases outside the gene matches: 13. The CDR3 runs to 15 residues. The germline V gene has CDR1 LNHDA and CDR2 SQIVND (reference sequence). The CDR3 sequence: CASRRGGRSTNEQFF. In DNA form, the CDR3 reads TGTGCCAGCAGGAGAGGCGGGAGGAGTACCAATGAGCAGTTCTTC.

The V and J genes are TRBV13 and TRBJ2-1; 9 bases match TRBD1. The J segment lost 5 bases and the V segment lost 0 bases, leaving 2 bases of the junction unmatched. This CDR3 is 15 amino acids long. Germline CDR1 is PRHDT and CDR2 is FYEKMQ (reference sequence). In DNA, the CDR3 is TGTGCCAGCAGCTTAGGGGACAGGGGAAACAATGAGCAGTTCTTC. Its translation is CASSLGDRGNNEQFF.

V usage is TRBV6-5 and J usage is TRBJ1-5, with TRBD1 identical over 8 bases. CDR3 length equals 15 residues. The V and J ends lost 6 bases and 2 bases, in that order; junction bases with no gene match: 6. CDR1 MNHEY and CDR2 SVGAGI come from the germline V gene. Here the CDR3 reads CASSTATGGNQPQHF. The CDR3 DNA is TGTGCCAGCAGCACCGCGACAGGGGGCAATCAGCCCCAGCATTTT.

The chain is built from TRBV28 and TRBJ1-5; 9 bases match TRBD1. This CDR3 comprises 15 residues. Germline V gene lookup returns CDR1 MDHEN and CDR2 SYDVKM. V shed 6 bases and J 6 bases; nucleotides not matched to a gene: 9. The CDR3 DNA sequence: TGTGCCAGCAGCCGCAGGGGACAGGGAGGTCAGCCCCAGCATTTT. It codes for CASSRRGQGGQPQHF. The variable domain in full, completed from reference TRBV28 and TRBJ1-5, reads DVKVTQSSRYLVKRTGEKVFLECVQDMDHENMFWYRQDPGLGLRLIYFSYDVKMKEKGDIPEGYSVSREKKERFSLILESASTNQTSMYLCASSRRGQGGQPQHFGDGTRLSIL.

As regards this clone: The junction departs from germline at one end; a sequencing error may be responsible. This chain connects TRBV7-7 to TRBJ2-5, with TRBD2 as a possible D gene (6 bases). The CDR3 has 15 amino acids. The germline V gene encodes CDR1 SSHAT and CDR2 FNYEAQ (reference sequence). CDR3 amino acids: CASSLGGSEQETQYF. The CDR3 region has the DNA TGTGCTAGCAGCCTAGGAGGGTCAGAACAAGAGACCCAGTACTTC.

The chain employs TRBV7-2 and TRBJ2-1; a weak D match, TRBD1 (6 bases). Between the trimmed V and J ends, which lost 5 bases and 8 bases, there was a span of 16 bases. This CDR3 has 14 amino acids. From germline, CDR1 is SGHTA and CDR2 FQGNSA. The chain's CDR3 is CASSTQGFGDEQFF. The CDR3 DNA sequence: TGTGCCAGCAGCACGCAGGGGTTCGGCGATGAGCAGTTCTTC.

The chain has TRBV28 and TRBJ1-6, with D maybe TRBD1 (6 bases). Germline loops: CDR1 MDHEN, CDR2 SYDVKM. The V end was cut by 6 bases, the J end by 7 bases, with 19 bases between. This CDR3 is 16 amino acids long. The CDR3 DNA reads TGTGCCAGCAGCCCACTCGGACAGTCCCGGAATTCACCCCTCCACTTT. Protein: CASSPLGQSRNSPLHF. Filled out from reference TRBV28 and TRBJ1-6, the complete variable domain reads DVKVTQSSRYLVKRTGEKVFLECVQDMDHENMFWYRQDPGLGLRLIYFSYDVKMKEKGDIPEGYSVSREKKERFSLILESASTNQTSMYLCASSPLGQSRNSPLHFGNGTRLTVT.

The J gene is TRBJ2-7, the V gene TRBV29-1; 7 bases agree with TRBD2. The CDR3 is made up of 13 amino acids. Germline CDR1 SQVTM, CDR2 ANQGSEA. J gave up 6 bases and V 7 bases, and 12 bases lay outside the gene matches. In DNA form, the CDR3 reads TGCAGCGCAACGGGGGGACCCCCCAGCGAGCAGTACTTC. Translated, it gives CSATGGPPSEQYF.

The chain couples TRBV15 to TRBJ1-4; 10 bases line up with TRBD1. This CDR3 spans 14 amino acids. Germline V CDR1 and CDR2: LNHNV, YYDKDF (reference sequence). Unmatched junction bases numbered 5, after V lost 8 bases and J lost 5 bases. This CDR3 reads CATGAGQGNEKLFF. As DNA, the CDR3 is TGTGCCACCGGTGCGGGACAGGGGAATGAAAAACTGTTTTTT.

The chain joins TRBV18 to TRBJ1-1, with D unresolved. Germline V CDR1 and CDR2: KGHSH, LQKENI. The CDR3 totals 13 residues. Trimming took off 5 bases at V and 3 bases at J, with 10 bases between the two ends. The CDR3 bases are TGTGCCAGCTCAGCCTCGGAAGACACTGAAGCTTTCTTT. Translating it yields CASSASEDTEAFF.

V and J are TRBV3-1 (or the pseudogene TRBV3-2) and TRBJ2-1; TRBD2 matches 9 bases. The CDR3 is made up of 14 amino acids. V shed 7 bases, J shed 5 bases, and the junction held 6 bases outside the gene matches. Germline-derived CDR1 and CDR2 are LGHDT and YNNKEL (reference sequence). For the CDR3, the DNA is TGTGCCAGCAAGACTAGCGGAATAGACAATGAGCAGTTCTTC. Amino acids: CASKTSGIDNEQFF.

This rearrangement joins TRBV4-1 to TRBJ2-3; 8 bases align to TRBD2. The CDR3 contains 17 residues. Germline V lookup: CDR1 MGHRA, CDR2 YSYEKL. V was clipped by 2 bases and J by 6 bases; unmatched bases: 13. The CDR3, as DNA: TGCGCCAGCAGCCAATCACTAGCGGTTCTTACGGATGATACGCAGTATTTT. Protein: CASSQSLAVLTDDTQYF.

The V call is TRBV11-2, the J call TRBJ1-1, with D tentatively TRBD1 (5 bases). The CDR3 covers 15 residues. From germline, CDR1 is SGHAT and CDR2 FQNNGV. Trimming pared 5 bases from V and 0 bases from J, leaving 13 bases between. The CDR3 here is CASSPRGAVNTEAFF. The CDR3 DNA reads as TGTGCCAGCAGCCCTCGAGGGGCGGTGAACACTGAAGCTTTCTTT.

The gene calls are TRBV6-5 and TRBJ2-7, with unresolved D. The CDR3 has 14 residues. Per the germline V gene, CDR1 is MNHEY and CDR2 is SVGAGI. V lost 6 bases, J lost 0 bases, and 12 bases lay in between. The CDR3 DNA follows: TGTGCCAGCAGATCCTCTGGGGTCTCCTACGAGCAGTACTTC. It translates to CASRSSGVSYEQYF.

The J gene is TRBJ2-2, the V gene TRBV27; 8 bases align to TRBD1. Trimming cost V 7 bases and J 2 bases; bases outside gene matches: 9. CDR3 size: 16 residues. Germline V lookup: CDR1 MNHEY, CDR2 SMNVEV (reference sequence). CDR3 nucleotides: TGTGCCAGCACAAACATGGACAGGGTTAACACCGGGGAGCTGTTTTTT. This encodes CASTNMDRVNTGELFF.

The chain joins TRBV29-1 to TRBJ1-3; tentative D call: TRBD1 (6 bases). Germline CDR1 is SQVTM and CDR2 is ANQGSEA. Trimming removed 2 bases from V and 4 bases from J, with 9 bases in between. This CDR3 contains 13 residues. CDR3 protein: CSVETGNGNTIYF. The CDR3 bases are TGCAGCGTTGAAACAGGGAACGGAAACACCATATATTTT.

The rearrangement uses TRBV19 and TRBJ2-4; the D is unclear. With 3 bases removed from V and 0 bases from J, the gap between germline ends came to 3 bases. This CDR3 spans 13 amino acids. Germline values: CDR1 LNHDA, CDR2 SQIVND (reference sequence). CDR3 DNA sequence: TGTGCCAGTAGTATGTTAGCCAAAAACATTCAGTACTTC. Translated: CASSMLAKNIQYF.

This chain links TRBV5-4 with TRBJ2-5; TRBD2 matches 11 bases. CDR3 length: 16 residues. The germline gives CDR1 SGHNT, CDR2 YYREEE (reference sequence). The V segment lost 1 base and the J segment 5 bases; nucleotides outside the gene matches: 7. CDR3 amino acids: CASSLPTSGSMETQYF. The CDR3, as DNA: TGTGCCAGCAGCTTGCCCACTAGCGGGAGTATGGAGACCCAGTACTTC. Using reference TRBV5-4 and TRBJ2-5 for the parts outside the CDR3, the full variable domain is ETGVTQSPTHLIKTRGQQVTLRCSSQSGHNTVSWYQQALGQGPQFIFQYYREEENGRGNFPPRFSGLQFPNYSSELNVNALELDDSALYLCASSLPTSGSMETQYFGPGTRLLVL.

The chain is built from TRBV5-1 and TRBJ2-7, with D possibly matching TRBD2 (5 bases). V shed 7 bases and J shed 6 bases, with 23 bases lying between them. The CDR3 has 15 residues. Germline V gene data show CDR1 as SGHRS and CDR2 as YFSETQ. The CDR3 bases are TGCGCCAGCGGTGGAGGTGGTACGGTTGGCGGCGAGCAGTACTTC. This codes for CASGGGGTVGGEQYF.

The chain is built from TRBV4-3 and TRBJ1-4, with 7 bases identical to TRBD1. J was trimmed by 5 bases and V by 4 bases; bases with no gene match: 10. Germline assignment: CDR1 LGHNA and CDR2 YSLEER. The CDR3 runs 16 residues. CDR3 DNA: TGCGCCAGCAGCCGACAAGCCGGGACAGCAAATGAAAAACTGTTTTTT. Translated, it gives CASSRQAGTANEKLFF.